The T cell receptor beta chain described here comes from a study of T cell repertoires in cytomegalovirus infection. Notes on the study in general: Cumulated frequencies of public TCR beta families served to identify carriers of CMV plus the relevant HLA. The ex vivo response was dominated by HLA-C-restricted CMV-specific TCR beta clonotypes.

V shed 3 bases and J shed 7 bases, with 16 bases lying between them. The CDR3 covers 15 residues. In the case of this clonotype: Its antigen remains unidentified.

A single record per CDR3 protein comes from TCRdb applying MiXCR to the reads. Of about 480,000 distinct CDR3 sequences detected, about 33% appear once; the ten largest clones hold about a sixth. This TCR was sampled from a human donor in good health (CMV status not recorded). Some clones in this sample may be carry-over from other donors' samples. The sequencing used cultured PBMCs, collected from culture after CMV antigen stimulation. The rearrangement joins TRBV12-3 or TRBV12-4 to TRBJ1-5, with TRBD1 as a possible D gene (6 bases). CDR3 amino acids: CASSFTGAERQPQHF. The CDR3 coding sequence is TGTGCCAGCAGTTTCACGGGGGCGGAACGGCAGCCCCAGCATTTT.